This T cell receptor (beta chain) comes out of a study of neoadjuvant anti-PD-1 for oral cavity cancer. CDR1 is MDHEN, CDR2 SYDVKM, per germline. The CDR3 is 15 amino acids. Trimming removed 8 bases from V and 7 bases from J; junction bases left unmatched: 12. The table came from immunoSEQ multiplex PCR; TCRdb's copy has only in-frame clones and leaves some out. The profile shows about 10,000 clones, 50% to 70% of them singletons. Stated time point: after neoadjuvant nivolumab, at surgical resection. The V gene is TRBV28, the J gene TRBJ2-1; TRBD1 matches at 9 bases. This sample comprised tumor tissue, obtained after nivolumab (anti-PD-1) treatment. This TCR derives from a person aged 35-79 years with oral cavity squamous cell carcinoma. This CDR3 reads CASRKPGTGINEQFF. The CDR3 nucleotides read TGTGCCAGCCGAAAGCCCGGGACAGGGATTAATGAGCAGTTCTTC.